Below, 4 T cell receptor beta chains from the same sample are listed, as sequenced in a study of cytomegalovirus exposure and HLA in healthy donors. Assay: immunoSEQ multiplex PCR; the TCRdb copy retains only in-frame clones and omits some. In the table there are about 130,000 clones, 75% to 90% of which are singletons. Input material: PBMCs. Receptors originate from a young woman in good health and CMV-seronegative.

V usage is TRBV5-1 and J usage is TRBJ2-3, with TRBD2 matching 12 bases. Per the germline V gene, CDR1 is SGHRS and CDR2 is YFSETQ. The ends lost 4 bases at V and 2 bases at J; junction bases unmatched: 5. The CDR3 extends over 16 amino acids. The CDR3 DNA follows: TGCGCCAGCAGCGGGAGACTAGCGGGAGTCACAGATACGCAGTATTTT. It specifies CASSGRLAGVTDTQYF.

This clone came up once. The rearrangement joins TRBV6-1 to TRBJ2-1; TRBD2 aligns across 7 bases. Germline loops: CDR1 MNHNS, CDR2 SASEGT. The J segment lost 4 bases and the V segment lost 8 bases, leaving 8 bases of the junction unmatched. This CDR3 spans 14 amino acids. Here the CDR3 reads CASVGGRLYNEQFF. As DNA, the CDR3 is TGTGCCAGCGTCGGGGGGAGGCTGTACAATGAGCAGTTCTTC.

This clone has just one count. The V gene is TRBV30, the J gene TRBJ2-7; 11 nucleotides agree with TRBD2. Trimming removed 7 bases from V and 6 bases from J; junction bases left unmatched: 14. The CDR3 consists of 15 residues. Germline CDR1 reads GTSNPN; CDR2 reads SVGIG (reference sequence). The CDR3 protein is CAFHSFGLAGLEQYF. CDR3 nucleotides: TGTGCCTTTCACTCTTTCGGACTAGCGGGTCTCGAGCAGTACTTC.

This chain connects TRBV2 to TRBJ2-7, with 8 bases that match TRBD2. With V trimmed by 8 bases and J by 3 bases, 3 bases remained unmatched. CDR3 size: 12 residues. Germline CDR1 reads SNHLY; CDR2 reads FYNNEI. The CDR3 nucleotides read TGTGCCAGCCAGGGACTAGACTACGAGCAGTACTTC. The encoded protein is CASQGLDYEQYF.